This T cell receptor (beta chain) was profiled in a study of blood T cell repertoires in COVID-19. Turning to the study itself: COVID-19 samples collected from the United States, Italy and Spain covered acute and convalescent phases. PBMCs, B-cell-depleted T cells, or T cells provided the cDNA or gDNA that made up the material.

Sequencing used immunoSEQ multiplex PCR; TCRdb keeps in-frame clones, though not all of them. The table records approximately 130,000 clones, roughly 79% of them present only once. The CDR3 spans 15 residues. CDR1 is SEHNR, CDR2 FQNEAQ, per germline (reference sequence). Trimming removed 1 base from V and 6 bases from J, with 12 bases in between. The V and J genes are TRBV7-9 and TRBJ1-4; D not certain. The source of this sequence is a human donor in a cohort sampled during active COVID-19. The sample comprised peripheral blood. CDR3 in amino acids: CASSLEGKQDEKLFF. CDR3 DNA sequence: TGTGCCAGCAGCTTAGAAGGCAAGCAGGATGAAAAACTGTTTTTT.